This T cell receptor beta chain was sequenced for a study of CD8 T cells in Susac syndrome. The V gene's germline CDR1 is SGHTA and CDR2 FQGTGA. This CDR3 spans 12 amino acids. The germline V and J ends were trimmed by 5 bases and 9 bases, with 12 bases remaining between them. About 0.45 to 1 ug RNA was reverse transcribed with random hexamers. TCRdb re-derived calls from the immunoSEQ multiplex PCR reads in MiXCR, one entry per CDR3 protein. This table holds 150,000 to 200,000 distinct CDR3 sequences, roughly 95% found once. The chain carries TRBV7-3 and TRBJ2-3; D remains unclear. The material sequenced was CD4+ T cells from PBMCs. This clonotype originated in a human donor in good health. The CDR3 spells CASSLDMQTQYF. The CDR3 DNA sequence: TGTGCCAGCAGCCTCGACATGCAAACGCAGTATTTT. The variable domain in full, completed from reference TRBV7-3 and TRBJ2-3, reads GAGVSQTPSNKVTEKGKYVELRCDPISGHTALYWYRQSLGQGPEFLIYFQGTGAADDSGLPNDRFFAVRPEGSVSTLKIQRTERGDSAVYLCASSLDMQTQYFGPGTRLTVL.